This entry features one T cell receptor beta chain sequence. Its ends do not fully match the called genes, so a read error is possible. CD8+ and CD4+ T cells from blood underwent TCR beta sequencing, which was carried out in a high-throughput format. Controls were age- and sex-matched healthy donors. Both CD4+ and CD8+ T cells were negatively isolated, and TEMRA cells underwent FACS enrichment. The data derive from a study of CD8 T cells in Susac syndrome. Random hexamers served to reverse transcribe roughly 0.5 to 1 ug RNA. Across 54 Vbeta and 13 Jbeta, TCR beta CDR3 was amplified with immunoSEQ multiplex PCR. TCRdb analysed the immunoSEQ multiplex PCR reads with MiXCR anew, one entry per CDR3 protein. The repertoire includes over 100,000 distinct CDR3 sequences, 85% to 95% of them detected once, and less than 0.15% sits in the top ten. Germline V gives CDR1 SEHNR, CDR2 FQNEAQ (reference sequence). The CDR3 sequence is 16 residues long.

The rearrangement uses TRBV7-9 and TRBJ1-4; D remains ambiguous. Source material: CD4+ T cells from PBMCs. This TCR came from a human donor in good health. CDR3 nucleotide sequence: TGTGCCAGCAGCTCCCACCGGGATGCCAATAATGAAGAACTGTTTTTT. Translation gives CASSSHRDANNEELFF.